One and the same sample provided the 24 T cell receptor beta chains below, sequenced in a study of naive and memory T cell subsets. Study-level findings and limits: Naive repertoires, especially CD8, held a few larger clonotypes, possibly memory cells re-expressing CD45RA.

No antigen has been assigned to these receptors. Both TRBC1 and TRBC2 were covered by a beta constant-region primer of two equimolar oligonucleotides. Ligated cDNA was amplified by four rounds of PCR with nested alpha and beta constant-region primers and SP2. TCRdb redid the calling of the UMI-ligation and nested PCR reads with MiXCR, one entry per CDR3 protein. The table shows over 110,000 distinct CDR3 sequences, with approximately 21% occurring only once. The sequenced sample was naive CD8+ T cells from blood. The receptors here all came from a human donor in good health.

This clonotype was recorded at least ten times. The gene calls are TRBV18 and TRBJ2-2; D is perhaps TRBD2 (5 bases). Trimming shortened V by 5 bases and J by 3 bases, and 7 bases separated the two germline ends. The CDR3 spans 13 residues. Germline-derived CDR1 and CDR2 are KGHSH and LQKENI. CDR3: CASSSGYTGELFF. CDR3 bases: TGTGCCAGCTCATCGGGGTACACCGGGGAGCTGTTTTTT.

This clonotype was seen a handful of times. This chain connects TRBV13 to TRBJ2-4, with TRBD2 matching 7 bases. Trimming removed 5 bases from V and 8 bases from J; junction bases left unmatched: 6. Germline-derived CDR1 and CDR2 are PRHDT and FYEKMQ (reference sequence). This CDR3 comprises 13 residues. CDR3 nucleotide sequence: TGTGCCAGCAGCCCTGGCAGCGGGGACATTCAGTACTTC. It codes for CASSPGSGDIQYF.

V usage is TRBV5-1 and J usage is TRBJ1-2; 7 nucleotides match TRBD1. Germline trimming cut 0 bases from V and 0 bases from J; bases unmatched to any gene: 11. The CDR3 is 18 amino acids. Germline V gene sequence: CDR1 SGHRS, CDR2 YFSETQ. The CDR3 sequence: CASSLERTGAITNYGYTF. The CDR3 coding sequence is TGCGCCAGCAGCTTGGAACGGACAGGCGCTATCACTAACTATGGCTACACCTTC. The variable domain in full, with the rest retrieved from reference TRBV5-1 and TRBJ1-2, is KAGVTQTPRYLIKTRGQQVTLSCSPISGHRSVSWYQQTPGQGLQFLFEYFSETQRNKGNFPGRFSGRQFSNSRSEMNVSTLELGDSALYLCASSLERTGAITNYGYTFGSGTRLTVV.

This clonotype was seen ten or more times. J is TRBJ2-1 and V is TRBV4-1; D possibly corresponds to TRBD1 (5 bases). This CDR3 contains 12 residues. V was cut by 3 bases and J by 8 bases, with 8 bases left in between. Germline-derived CDR1 and CDR2 are MGHRA and YSYEKL. As DNA, the CDR3 is TGCGCCAGCAGCCAGGCAGGGTATGAGCAGTTCTTC. It yields the protein CASSQAGYEQFF.

The CDR3 region is CASSHGEGEQYF. In nucleotides, the CDR3 is TGTGCCAGCAGCCACGGGGAGGGCGAGCAGTACTTC. The chain joins TRBV7-9 to TRBJ2-7; the match to TRBD2 covers 7 bases. This CDR3 is built from 12 residues. J was trimmed by 6 bases and V by 5 bases; bases with no gene match: 4. Germline V CDR1 and CDR2: SEHNR, FQNEAQ (reference sequence).

This clonotype was detected once. Written as DNA, the CDR3 is TGTGCCAGCAGTTTAGGGGGGCCCGACACTGAAGCTTTCTTT. It is translated as CASSLGGPDTEAFF. The chain links TRBV27 to TRBJ1-1; tentative D call: TRBD1 (6 bases). Germline-derived CDR1 and CDR2 are MNHEY and SMNVEV (reference sequence). This CDR3 is built from 14 residues. The V and J ends lost 2 bases and 3 bases respectively, with 10 bases between them.

There are a few counts of this clonotype. The chain is built from TRBV5-1 and TRBJ1-1; D gene uncertain. From germline, CDR1 is SGHRS and CDR2 YFSETQ. V lost 4 bases and J 4 bases, leaving 14 bases between the germline ends. This CDR3 has 14 residues. The CDR3, as DNA: TGCGCCAGCAGCCCTGATGGACCGACCACTGAAGCTTTCTTT. It encodes CASSPDGPTTEAFF.

This clonotype has a handful of counts. The chain recombines TRBV12-5 with TRBJ2-1; D not certain. CDR1 and CDR2 (germline): LGHNT, FRNRAP. This CDR3 comprises 10 residues. The V and J ends lost 6 bases and 5 bases respectively, with 2 bases between them. The CDR3 region is CASGHNEQFF. Here the CDR3 DNA reads TGTGCTAGTGGCCACAATGAGCAGTTCTTC.

In this sample, this clonotype turned up a few times. The chain recombines TRBV28 with TRBJ2-5; D is tentatively TRBD1 or TRBD2 (5 bases each). The germline V and J ends were trimmed by 2 bases and 3 bases, with 13 bases remaining between them. The CDR3 spans 15 residues. CDR1 is MDHEN and CDR2 is SYDVKM in the germline V gene. CDR3 bases: TGTGCCAGCAGTTTACTGGGACCGAGAGAAGAGACCCAGTACTTC. Translated, it gives CASSLLGPREETQYF.

Only a few counts were recorded for this clonotype. The chain carries TRBV29-1 and TRBJ2-5; 10 bases line up with TRBD2. The CDR3 contains 17 residues. The V and J ends lost 3 bases and 4 bases, in that order; junction bases with no gene match: 14. CDR1 SQVTM and CDR2 ANQGSEA come from the germline V gene. The chain's CDR3 is CSVEGLLAGERRETQYF. In DNA, the CDR3 is TGCAGCGTTGAGGGGCTCCTAGCGGGAGAACGGAGAGAGACCCAGTACTTC.

The chain carries TRBV7-8 and TRBJ1-1, with D tentatively TRBD1 (6 bases). The CDR3 runs 13 residues. Germline lookup yields CDR1 SGHVS and CDR2 FQNEAQ. V lost 5 bases and J lost 3, with 10 bases in between. CDR3 nucleotides: TGTGCCAGCAGCCCTCAGGGGTACACTGAAGCTTTCTTT. It yields the protein CASSPQGYTEAFF.

The chain carries TRBV27 and TRBJ2-3, with D perhaps assigned TRBD1 or TRBD2 (5 bases each). V gave up 5 bases and J gave up 4 bases, with 16 bases separating them. Germline-derived CDR1 and CDR2 are MNHEY and SMNVEV (reference sequence). The CDR3 sequence is 15 residues long. The CDR3 protein is CASSVAGWGSDTQYF. The CDR3 DNA reads as TGTGCCAGCAGTGTAGCCGGATGGGGGTCAGATACGCAGTATTTT.

This rearrangement joins TRBV28 to TRBJ2-2; D unclear. CDR3 length: 14 amino acids. The V end lost 0 bases, the J end lost 11 bases, and 13 bases lay between the germline ends. CDR1 MDHEN and CDR2 SYDVKM come from the germline V gene. CDR3: CASSLWSLGLELFF. CDR3 DNA sequence: TGTGCCAGCAGTTTATGGTCCCTAGGTCTAGAGCTGTTTTTT.

The V call is TRBV29-1, the J call TRBJ2-1; 7 positions match TRBD1. J was trimmed by 5 bases and V by 0 bases; bases with no gene match: 7. CDR3 size: 15 residues. Germline CDR1 is SQVTM and CDR2 is ANQGSEA. CDR3 bases: TGCAGCGTTGAAGATGGATACAGGGGAAACAATGAGCAGTTCTTC. This codes for CSVEDGYRGNNEQFF.

The CDR3 nucleotides read TGTGCCAGCAGCCCTACAGGGGGTTCCTACAATGAGCAGTTCTTC. Translation gives CASSPTGGSYNEQFF. This chain joins TRBV7-3 and TRBJ2-1; 8 positions agree with TRBD1. J gave up 1 base and V 5 bases, and 4 bases lay outside the gene matches. CDR1 and CDR2 (germline): SGHTA, FQGTGA. This CDR3 has 15 amino acids.

This clonotype has just a few counts. The chain is built from TRBV28 and TRBJ2-1; D not certain. Trimming pared 7 bases from V and 10 bases from J, leaving 14 bases between. CDR3 size: 12 residues. From germline, CDR1 is MDHEN and CDR2 SYDVKM. CDR3 coding DNA: TGTGCCAGCACCTCTGTGGGTTACGAGCAGTTCTTC. It is translated as CASTSVGYEQFF.

This clonotype was seen only a few times. CDR3 in DNA: TGTGCCAGCACCTCAGGGTTGGGACAAGATACGCAGTATTTT. Translation gives CASTSGLGQDTQYF. This rearrangement joins TRBV28 to TRBJ2-3, with D possibly matching TRBD1 (6 bases). Germline V gene sequence: CDR1 MDHEN, CDR2 SYDVKM. CDR3 length: 14 residues. Trimming stripped 7 bases from V and 5 bases from J, with 16 bases between. The whole variable domain, remainder taken from reference TRBV28 and TRBJ2-3, is DVKVTQSSRYLVKRTGEKVFLECVQDMDHENMFWYRQDPGLGLRLIYFSYDVKMKEKGDIPEGYSVSREKKERFSLILESASTNQTSMYLCASTSGLGQDTQYFGPGTRLTVL.

J is TRBJ2-7 and V is TRBV20-1, with D tentatively TRBD2 (5 bases). CDR3 length: 15 amino acids. Per the germline V gene, CDR1 is DFQATT and CDR2 is SNEGSKA (reference sequence). Trimming pared 0 bases from V and 3 bases from J, leaving 15 bases between. The CDR3 loop is CSAREPRDSFYEQYF. The CDR3 nucleotides are TGCAGTGCTAGAGAACCACGGGATAGCTTCTACGAGCAGTACTTC.

CDR3 nucleotide sequence: TGTGCCAGCAGTCCCCTGGGACAGCCCTACAATGAGCAGTTCTTC. Protein: CASSPLGQPYNEQFF. The chain uses TRBV6-5 and TRBJ2-1; TRBD1 matches at 7 bases. The CDR3 totals 15 residues. V lost 5 bases and J lost 2; bases outside the gene matches: 6. In germline, CDR1 is MNHEY, CDR2 SVGAGI.

The genes are TRBV7-9 and TRBJ1-6, with TRBD1 identical over 9 bases. Looked up from germline, CDR1 is SEHNR and CDR2 is FQNEAQ (reference sequence). The CDR3 consists of 17 residues. The V gene end was trimmed by 10 bases and the J gene end by 7 bases; junction bases not matched to a gene: 17. The DNA of the CDR3 is TGTGCCAACGAGGCTCTTGGGCGGACAGGGGTAAATTCACCCCTCCACTTT. This gives the protein CANEALGRTGVNSPLHF.

The CDR3 loop reads CASEIGTGNEQFF. The CDR3 DNA reads TGTGCCTCCGAGATTGGGACGGGCAATGAGCAGTTCTTC. V usage is TRBV28 and J usage is TRBJ2-1, with D perhaps being TRBD1 or TRBD2 (5 bases each). This CDR3 is 13 amino acids long. V gave up 11 bases and J gave up 6 bases, with 17 bases separating them. Germline values: CDR1 MDHEN, CDR2 SYDVKM.

This chain links TRBV7-9 with TRBJ2-5; perhaps TRBD1 as D (5 bases). V was pared by 5 bases and J by 4 bases, with 14 bases between. The CDR3 runs to 14 residues. Looked up from germline, CDR1 is SEHNR and CDR2 is FQNEAQ (reference sequence). The CDR3 DNA follows: TGTGCCAGCAGCCGGAGACAGAACGGAGAGACCCAGTACTTC. Protein: CASSRRQNGETQYF.

The chain is built from TRBV2 and TRBJ2-7; TRBD2 might be the D (6 bases). Germline V CDR1 and CDR2: SNHLY, FYNNEI. The V and J ends lost 5 bases and 0 bases respectively, with 17 bases between them. This CDR3 spans 16 amino acids. CDR3 amino acids: CASSTAKTSSSYEQYF. CDR3 DNA: TGTGCCAGCAGTACAGCTAAAACTAGCAGCTCCTACGAGCAGTACTTC. Full variable domain (remainder filled in from reference TRBV2 and TRBJ2-7): EPEVTQTPSHQVTQMGQEVILRCVPISNHLYFYWYRQILGQKVEFLVSFYNNEISEKSEIFDDQFSVERPDGSNFTLKIRSTKLEDSAMYFCASSTAKTSSSYEQYFGPGTRLTVT.

The chain is built from TRBV21-1 and TRBJ2-1. TRBV21-1 is assigned pseudogene status. The CDR3 has 15 amino acids. The DNA of the CDR3 is TGTGCCAGCAGCAATGAAACTCACTCCTACAATGAGCAGTTCTTC. It codes for CASSNETHSYNEQFF.